The 25 T cell receptor beta chains reported below all come from one sample, sequenced in a study of molecular identifiers for immune sequencing clone quantification. One entry per CDR3 protein results from TCRdb running MiXCR on the PCR reads. The table records under 800,000 distinct CDR3 sequences, around 25% of them present only once. The specimen sequenced was naive CD8+ T cells from blood, with Jurkat cell RNA spiked in. Subset reported: FACS-sorted CD8+CD4-CCR7+CD45RA+ naive T cells. These receptor sequences come from a human donor in good health. Some libraries in this study had Jurkat cell RNA spiked in.

With regard to this clonotype: Mismatch with germline at one junction end may stem from a read error. The chain joins TRBV6-6 to TRBJ1-1, with unresolved D. Germline assignment: CDR1 MNHNY and CDR2 SVGAGI (reference sequence). The CDR3 length is 14 residues. The CDR3 nucleotides read TGTGCCAGCAGTTACGGGAGTCTGAACACTGGAGCTTTCTTT. Amino acid sequence: CASSYGSLNTGAFF.

Concerning this clonotype itself: This may come from a read error, since a much larger clone is one base off. This chain links TRBV29-1 with TRBJ2-6; perhaps TRBD1 as D (5 bases). This CDR3 contains 14 residues. Germline lookup yields CDR1 SQVTM and CDR2 ANQGSEA. CDR3 nucleotides: TGCAGCGTTGAACAAGGGTATGGGGCCAACGTCCTGCCTTTC. Translated, it gives CSVEQGYGANVLPF.

This clonotype was counted many times. CDR3 nucleotides: TGCAGCGTAGAGACGGGACAGAAGACCGGGGAGCTGTTTTTT. Its translation: CSVETGQKTGELFF. The V and J genes are TRBV29-1 and TRBJ2-2; 7 bases agree with TRBD1. CDR3 length: 14 residues. In germline, CDR1 is SQVTM, CDR2 ANQGSEA. V was pared by 6 bases and J by 5 bases, with 9 bases of the junction left unmatched.

This clonotype appeared many times. This rearrangement joins TRBV7-9 to TRBJ2-5, with 10 nucleotides matching TRBD1. Per the germline V gene, CDR1 is SEHNR and CDR2 is FQNEAQ (reference sequence). Trimming took 0 bases from V and 3 from J; bases not matched to a gene: 4. This CDR3 has 16 amino acids. CDR3 amino acids: CASSLAPGTGEETQYF. In nucleotides, the CDR3 is TGTGCCAGCAGCTTAGCGCCCGGGACAGGGGAAGAGACCCAGTACTTC.

The rearrangement joins TRBV2 to TRBJ1-2; 8 nucleotides line up with TRBD1. The CDR3 has 15 residues. Germline CDR1 is SNHLY and CDR2 is FYNNEI. V lost 6 bases to trimming and J lost 2 bases; unmatched junction nucleotides: 8. CDR3 sequence reads: CASRPPGTGNYGYTF. The CDR3 DNA reads TGTGCCAGCAGACCTCCCGGGACAGGAAACTATGGCTACACCTTC.

This clonotype was recorded only once. A read error is possible here, since a much larger clone lies one base away. The rearrangement uses TRBV12-3 or TRBV12-4 and TRBJ2-4; D is perhaps TRBD1 or TRBD2 (7 bases each). The CDR3 sequence is 14 residues long. V lost 7 bases and J lost 9, with 19 bases in between. CDR3 sequence: CASTLTGEGIIQYF. CDR3 nucleotides: TGTGCCAGCACCCTCACAGGGGAGGGTATCATTCAGTACTTC.

The chain carries TRBV7-6 and TRBJ1-5, with D unclear. The CDR3 runs to 15 residues. V was pared by 0 bases and J by 0 bases, with 6 bases between. Germline V CDR1 and CDR2: SGHVS, FNYEAQ. CDR3 loop: CASSLATDSNQPQHF. The CDR3 nucleotides read TGTGCCAGCAGCTTAGCCACGGATAGCAATCAGCCCCAGCATTTT.

This clonotype occurred many times. J is TRBJ2-7 and V is TRBV27, with D possibly matching TRBD2 (5 bases). The ends were cut back, 5 bases at V and 3 bases at J, with 11 bases in the middle. CDR3 length equals 13 residues. Looked up from germline, CDR1 is MNHEY and CDR2 is SMNVEV (reference sequence). The CDR3 DNA sequence: TGTGCCAGCAGTACGGGGAGAAACTACGAGCAGTACTTC. Its translation: CASSTGRNYEQYF.

This clonotype was detected many times. V is TRBV27 and J is TRBJ1-1; 10 bases are a match to TRBD1. Germline V gene lookup returns CDR1 MNHEY and CDR2 SMNVEV (reference sequence). Losses at the gene ends were 9 bases for V and 5 bases for J; bases not matched to a gene: 9. The CDR3 runs 14 residues. CDR3 nucleotide sequence: TGTGCCAGTCGATGGACAGGGGGTTCTACTGAAGCTTTCTTT. This gives the protein CASRWTGGSTEAFF.

Points on this clonotype: A single base separates this from a much larger clone, so it may be a read error. This chain links TRBV20-1 with TRBJ1-6; a weak D match, TRBD1 (6 bases). CDR1 is DFQATT and CDR2 is SNEGSKA in the germline V gene (reference sequence). The CDR3 has 15 residues. Trimming took 3 bases from V and 9 from J, leaving 18 bases between them. The DNA of the CDR3 is TGCAGTGCTAGGGGGACAAGGAGTGCTACTTCACCCCTCCACTTT. Its protein product is CSARGTRSATSPLHF.

As to this clonotype: A read error is likely, as this CDR3 ends without the conserved phenylalanine or tryptophan. The chain uses TRBV13 and TRBJ1-1; D remains unclear. The CDR3 runs 14 residues. Germline V gene lookup returns CDR1 PRHDT and CDR2 FYEKMQ (reference sequence). Trimming removed 2 bases from V and 7 bases from J, with 14 bases in between. The CDR3 DNA sequence: TGTGCCAGCAGCTTACTTTCAAGGGCCAGTGAAGCTTTCTAT. Residues: CASSLLSRASEAFY.

As regards this clonotype: Since a much larger clone is just one base distant, this may be a read error. The rearrangement joins TRBV20-1 to TRBJ2-3; D uncertain. This CDR3 comprises 16 residues. Germline V gene sequence: CDR1 DFQATT, CDR2 SNEGSKA (reference sequence). CDR3 DNA sequence: TGCAGTGCTAGAGATTCTGGGGAAATTCGCACAGATACGCAGAATTTT. Protein product: CSARDSGEIRTDTQNF.

This chain uses TRBV2 with TRBJ2-3; 12 bases align to TRBD2. This CDR3 comprises 17 residues. J gave up 2 bases and V 4 bases, and 7 bases lay outside the gene matches. Germline V gives CDR1 SNHLY, CDR2 FYNNEI. The CDR3 DNA is TGTGCCAGCAGTGGAGAAAGACTAGCGGGGGACACAGATACGCAGTATTTT. This translates into CASSGERLAGDTDTQYF.

In this sample, this clonotype turned up many times. CDR3 loop: CASSLFVGQEETQYF. CDR3 sequence (DNA): TGTGCCAGCAGCTTATTTGTCGGACAGGAAGAGACCCAGTACTTC. The chain employs TRBV7-8 and TRBJ2-5, with 7 bases fitting TRBD1. V was clipped by 2 bases and J by 3 bases; unmatched bases: 6. Germline values: CDR1 SGHVS, CDR2 FQNEAQ. The CDR3 totals 15 residues.

A note on this clonotype: Given a much more abundant clone one base away, this may be a read error. The chain has TRBV4-2 and TRBJ1-5; D ambiguous. CDR1 is LGHNA, CDR2 YNFKEQ, per germline. The CDR3 runs 15 residues. The ends were cut back, 0 bases at V and 12 bases at J, with 18 bases in the middle. CDR3 coding DNA: TGTGCCAGCAGCCAAGATGAGTCGCTGCAAGGTTGCCAGCATTTT. The encoded protein is CASSQDESLQGCQHF.

The chain recombines TRBV24-1 with TRBJ2-7; D may be TRBD1 or TRBD2 (5 bases each). CDR1 KGHDR and CDR2 SFDVKD come from the germline V gene. The CDR3 extends over 13 amino acids. Trimming removed 9 bases from V and 5 bases from J, with 16 bases in between. The CDR3 protein is CATSGRVPDEQYF. The CDR3, as DNA: TGTGCCACCTCGGGGCGGGTCCCTGACGAGCAGTACTTC.

A single count supports this clonotype. CDR3 bases: TGTGCCAGCAGCTTCCGGACAGTGATAGGCTACACCTTC. Translating gives CASSFRTVIGYTF. The chain joins TRBV13 to TRBJ1-2; a possible D gene is TRBD1 (6 bases). The CDR3 has 13 amino acids. Between the trimmed V and J ends, which lost 3 bases and 8 bases, there was a span of 13 bases. CDR1 and CDR2 from the germline V gene are PRHDT and FYEKMQ (reference sequence). Supplemented by reference TRBV13 and TRBJ1-2, the full variable domain reads AAGVIQSPRHLIKEKRETATLKCYPIPRHDTVYWYQQGPGQDPQFLISFYEKMQSDKGSIPDRFSAQQFSDYHSELNMSSLELGDSALYFCASSFRTVIGYTFGSGTRLTVV.

This clonotype has only one observation. A much larger clone is a single base away; this may be a read error. The V and J genes are TRBV4-1 and TRBJ2-5; 7 bases line up with TRBD1. Per germline, CDR1 MGHRA and CDR2 YSYEKL. The CDR3 runs to 18 residues. CDR3 protein: CARSQQKQGPIIQETQYF. The CDR3 DNA reads TGCGCCCGCAGCCAACAGAAACAGGGGCCCATCATCCAAGAGACCCAGTACTTC.

To note about this clonotype: A much larger clone is a single base away; this may be a read error. The chain has TRBV28 and TRBJ2-6; D is possibly TRBD2 (5 bases). The CDR3 spans 15 residues. The germline V gene has CDR1 MDHEN and CDR2 SYDVKM. V lost 10 bases, J lost 1 base, and 14 bases lay in between. DNA of the CDR3: TGTGCCATCAATGGAGGACCTTCTGGGGCCAACGTCCTGACTTTC. Its translation: CAINGGPSGANVLTF.

Details on this clonotype: At one end, the junction sequence differs from germline, possibly due to a read error. The chain has TRBV5-6 and TRBJ1-5; 10 positions match TRBD1. Germline assignment: CDR1 SGHDT and CDR2 YYEEEE. The CDR3 contains 17 residues. CDR3 DNA sequence: TGTGCCAGCAGCTTGTTGGGACAGGGGATTGAAAATCAGCCCCAGCGTTTT. It codes for CASSLLGQGIENQPQRF.

With regard to this clonotype: A much larger clone is a single base away; this may be a read error. The genes are TRBV7-2 and TRBJ2-2; 7 bases fit TRBD1. Germline assignment: CDR1 SGHTA and CDR2 FQGNSA. The CDR3 covers 14 residues. For the CDR3, the DNA is TGTGCCAGCAGCAAGGACAGGAACACCGGGGAGCTGATTTTT. Its translation is CASSKDRNTGELIF.

This clonotype occurred many times. The J gene is TRBJ2-1, the V gene TRBV4-1; 7 bases line up with TRBD2. This CDR3 spans 14 amino acids. Trimming at V came to 4 bases and at J to 7 bases, leaving 7 bases not matched to a gene. Germline CDR1 and CDR2: MGHRA and YSYEKL. CDR3 nucleotide sequence: TGCGCCAGCAGCCCTCTACTAGCGTGGAATGAGCAGTTCTTC. Protein product: CASSPLLAWNEQFF.

This clonotype was seen ten or more times. The chain uses TRBV30 and TRBJ1-5, with 9 bases that match TRBD1. The junction had 6 bases not matched to a gene; V was cut back by 2 bases and J by 7 bases. In germline, CDR1 is GTSNPN, CDR2 SVGIG (reference sequence). The CDR3 covers 14 residues. The CDR3 here is CAWSTTGGEQPQHF. As DNA, the CDR3 is TGTGCCTGGAGTACGACAGGGGGTGAACAGCCCCAGCATTTT.

V usage is TRBV10-3 and J usage is TRBJ2-3; 7 bases map to TRBD1. The CDR3 runs 15 residues. The germline gives CDR1 ENHRY, CDR2 SYGVKD. With 4 bases clipped from V and 1 base from J, the junction kept 5 bases outside the gene matches. CDR3 protein: CAISGTGRGTDTQYF. The DNA of the CDR3 is TGTGCCATCAGTGGGACAGGAAGGGGCACAGATACGCAGTATTTT.

This clonotype was counted ten times or more. The genes are TRBV6-5 and TRBJ2-7; TRBD1 matches at 7 bases. Germline V gene lookup returns CDR1 MNHEY and CDR2 SVGAGI. With V trimmed by 0 bases and J by 5 bases, 7 bases remained unmatched. CDR3 size: 15 residues. The DNA for the CDR3 is TGTGCCAGCAGTTACTCGGCAGGGGGTAGGAACGAGCAGTACTTC. Translated: CASSYSAGGRNEQYF.